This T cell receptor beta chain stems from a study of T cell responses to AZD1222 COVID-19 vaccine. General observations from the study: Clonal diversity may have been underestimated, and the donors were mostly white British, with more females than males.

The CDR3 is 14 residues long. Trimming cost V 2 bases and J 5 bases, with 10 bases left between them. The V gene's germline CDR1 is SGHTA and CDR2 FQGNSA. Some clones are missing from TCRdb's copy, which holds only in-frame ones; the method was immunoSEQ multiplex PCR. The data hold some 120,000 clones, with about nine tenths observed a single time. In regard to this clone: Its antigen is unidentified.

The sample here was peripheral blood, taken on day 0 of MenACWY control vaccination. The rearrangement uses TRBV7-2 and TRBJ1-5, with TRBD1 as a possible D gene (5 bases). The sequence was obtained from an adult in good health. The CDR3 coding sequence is TGTGCCAGCAGCTTAAGCAGGGACGATCAGCCCCAGCATTTT. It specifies CASSLSRDDQPQHF. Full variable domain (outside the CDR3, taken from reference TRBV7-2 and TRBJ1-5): GAGVSQSPSNKVTEKGKDVELRCDPISGHTALYWYRQSLGQGLEFLIYFQGNSAPDKSGLPSDRFSAERTGGSVSTLTIQRTQQEDSAVYLCASSLSRDDQPQHFGDGTRLSIL.